This TCR beta chain was retrieved from a study of spatial heterogeneity in lung cancer. Study-wide findings and caveats: Counts of expanded intratumoral alpha and beta TCRs tracked tumor mutation counts.

Time point described: sample taken at primary tumor resection. The CDR3 is 18 residues long. Trimming took 4 bases from V and 4 from J; bases not matched to a gene: 16. CDR1 is SEHNR, CDR2 FQNEAQ, per germline (reference sequence). This clonotype was observed at least ten times. Its antigen is as yet unknown. TCRdb independently ran MiXCR on the 5' RACE reads; one entry per CDR3 protein. The sample has approximately 94,000 distinct CDR3 sequences; 4.4% are singletons. The V call is TRBV7-9, the J call TRBJ2-3, with TRBD2 matching 8 bases. This specimen was lung tumor tissue, taken at surgery. The sequence came from a male donor with early-stage non-small cell lung cancer. CDR3 nucleotide sequence: TGTGCCAGCAGCTGGCGAAAGATGGGACTAGATCGGGCAGATACGCAGTATTTT. It specifies CASSWRKMGLDRADTQYF.